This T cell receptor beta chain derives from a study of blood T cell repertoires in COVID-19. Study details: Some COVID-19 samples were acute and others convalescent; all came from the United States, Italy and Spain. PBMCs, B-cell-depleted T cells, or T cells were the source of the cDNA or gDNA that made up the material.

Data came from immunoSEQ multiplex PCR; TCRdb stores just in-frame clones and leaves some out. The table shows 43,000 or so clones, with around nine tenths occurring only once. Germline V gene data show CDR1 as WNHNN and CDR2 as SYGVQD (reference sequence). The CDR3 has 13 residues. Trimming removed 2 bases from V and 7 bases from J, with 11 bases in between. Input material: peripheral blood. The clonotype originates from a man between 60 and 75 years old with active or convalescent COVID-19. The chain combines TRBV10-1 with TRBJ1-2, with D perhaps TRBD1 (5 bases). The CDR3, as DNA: TGCGCCAGCAGTGAGGACAGATACGGTGGCTACACCTTC. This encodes CASSEDRYGGYTF.